The rows below give T cell receptor beta chains drawn from one sample of a study of identical twins. TCRdb re-derived calls from the 5' RACE reads in MiXCR, one entry per CDR3 protein. The profile covers some 500,000 distinct CDR3 sequences, with 22% appearing a single time and 0.91% taken by the ten largest. A further study also used this sample, focusing on T cells expressing NK-cell markers.

The sample taken for sequencing was CD4+ T cells sorted from blood. Receptors were obtained from a woman under 30 in good health. The CDR3 runs from the conserved cysteine through the conserved F or W.

v_gene: TRBV20-1
j_gene: TRBJ2-5
CDR3aa: CSARGTKETQYF

v_gene: TRBV20-1
j_gene: TRBJ2-3
CDR3aa: CSAPSDSPYTDTQYF

v_gene: TRBV7-6
j_gene: TRBJ2-2
CDR3aa: CASSLALRIGELFF

v_gene: TRBV6-6
j_gene: TRBJ2-7
CDR3aa: CASREREAKYF

v_gene: TRBV3-1
j_gene: TRBJ2-1
CDR3aa: CASSPREGRNEQFF

v_gene: TRBV18
j_gene: TRBJ2-1
CDR3aa: CASSPLKEQFF

v_gene: TRBV2
j_gene: TRBJ2-2
CDR3aa: CASSWENTGELFF

v_gene: TRBV6-5
j_gene: TRBJ2-5
CDR3aa: CASSYSEVPQYF

v_gene: TRBV11-3
j_gene: TRBJ2-3
CDR3aa: CASSSSSDTQYF

v_gene: TRBV3-1
j_gene: TRBJ2-7
CDR3aa: CASSYLRGGASYEQYF

v_gene: TRBV27
j_gene: TRBJ1-1
CDR3aa: CASAPVSGAGTEAFF

v_gene: TRBV5-1
j_gene: TRBJ1-2
CDR3aa: CASSFPGSYGYTF

v_gene: TRBV25-1
j_gene: TRBJ1-2
CDR3aa: CASTSSRSAGGYTF

v_gene: TRBV11-2
j_gene: TRBJ2-7
CDR3aa: CASSLVGGSPGQALYEQYF

v_gene: TRBV18
j_gene: TRBJ1-3
CDR3aa: CASSTSGGHSGNTIYF

v_gene: TRBV5-1
j_gene: TRBJ2-2
CDR3aa: CASKFMEGPGTGELFF

v_gene: TRBV6-2/TRBV6-3
j_gene: TRBJ2-6
CDR3aa: CASRLSQGANVLTF

v_gene: TRBV3-1
j_gene: TRBJ2-1
CDR3aa: CASSHQYNEQFF

v_gene: TRBV20-1
j_gene: TRBJ2-7
CDR3aa: CSARRRIPLSYEQYF

v_gene: TRBV20-1
j_gene: TRBJ2-3
CDR3aa: CSARQGADTDTQYF

v_gene: TRBV7-9
j_gene: TRBJ1-5
CDR3aa: CASSSDVNSNQPQHF

v_gene: TRBV7-9
j_gene: TRBJ1-2
CDR3aa: CAGAGRRSNYGYTF

v_gene: TRBV11-1
j_gene: TRBJ2-7
CDR3aa: CASSLAGTGGLGSYEQYF

v_gene: TRBV5-1
j_gene: TRBJ1-1
CDR3aa: CASSFHSPEAFF

v_gene: TRBV28
j_gene: TRBJ2-6
CDR3aa: CASFQGAGANVLTF

v_gene: TRBV5-1
j_gene: TRBJ1-5
CDR3aa: CASAAGDSNQPQHF

v_gene: TRBV5-1
j_gene: TRBJ1-3
CDR3aa: CASSPTGSGDTIYF

v_gene: TRBV20-1
j_gene: TRBJ2-3
CDR3aa: CSAREFAGRLRDTQYF

v_gene: TRBV20-1
j_gene: TRBJ2-2
CDR3aa: CSARALGSFLFF

v_gene: TRBV12-3/TRBV12-4
j_gene: TRBJ1-3
CDR3aa: CASSLRGGGNTIYF

v_gene: TRBV27
j_gene: TRBJ2-2
CDR3aa: CASSPRLAGGLGELFF

v_gene: TRBV5-1
j_gene: TRBJ1-1
CDR3aa: CASSSGTGETEAFF

v_gene: TRBV20-1
j_gene: TRBJ2-7
CDR3aa: CSARVGDSGYEQYF

v_gene: TRBV12-3/TRBV12-4
j_gene: TRBJ2-1
CDR3aa: CASSPRGVANEQFF

v_gene: TRBV6-1
j_gene: TRBJ1-2
CDR3aa: CASSEARLPPVYGYTF

v_gene: TRBV20-1
j_gene: TRBJ1-2
CDR3aa: CSAAGRAHGYTF

v_gene: TRBV4-3
j_gene: TRBJ2-7
CDR3aa: CASSQDWGEQYF

v_gene: TRBV3-1
j_gene: TRBJ1-2
CDR3aa: CASSRQGGNYGYTF

v_gene: TRBV11-3
j_gene: TRBJ2-3
CDR3aa: CASSYNPGQVGTTQYF

v_gene: TRBV20-1
j_gene: TRBJ2-1
CDR3aa: CSARDRTSGGSSYNEQFF

v_gene: TRBV20-1
j_gene: TRBJ2-7
CDR3aa: CSARGSAGDYYEQYF

v_gene: TRBV25-1
j_gene: TRBJ2-3
CDR3aa: CASSERLGLAGGPGTDTQYF

v_gene: TRBV7-3
j_gene: TRBJ2-1
CDR3aa: CASSSATSGEQFF

v_gene: TRBV7-9
j_gene: TRBJ1-3
CDR3aa: CASSRRTVENTIYF

v_gene: TRBV5-1
j_gene: TRBJ1-1
CDR3aa: CASSPSPEDTEAFF

v_gene: TRBV9
j_gene: TRBJ2-5
CDR3aa: CASSARDRDIQETQYF